The rows below give T cell receptor beta chains drawn from one sample of a study of blood T cell repertoires in COVID-19. The table came from immunoSEQ multiplex PCR; TCRdb's copy has only in-frame clones and leaves some out. The table records 250,000 to 350,000 clones, 75% to 90% of them present only once. What was sequenced was peripheral blood. All receptors derive from a woman between 50 and 59 years old who had recovered from COVID-19. CDR3s include the opening cysteine and the closing phenylalanine or tryptophan. The D gene is left open where the match is weak. Clone size is not always given. Where it is, it says once, few, many or a class for expanded clones.

d_gene: .
j_gene: TRBJ1-1
abundance: .
v_gene: TRBV25-1
CDR3aa: CASSGSRNTEAFF
CDR3nt: TGTGCCAGCAGTGGGAGCCGGAACACTGAAGCTTTCTTT

d_gene: TRBD1
j_gene: TRBJ2-3
abundance: few
v_gene: TRBV5-4
CDR3aa: CASSSGTATDTQYF
CDR3nt: TGTGCCAGCAGCTCCGGGACAGCCACAGATACGCAGTATTTT

d_gene: .
j_gene: TRBJ1-2
abundance: .
v_gene: TRBV28
CDR3aa: CATYGGAYGYTF
CDR3nt: TGTGCCACGTACGGGGGAGCCTATGGCTACACCTTC

d_gene: TRBD1
j_gene: TRBJ1-1
abundance: .
v_gene: TRBV28
CDR3aa: CASSPPGQGRYTEAFF
CDR3nt: TGTGCCAGCAGTCCCCCCGGACAGGGGAGGTACACTGAAGCTTTCTTT

d_gene: .
j_gene: TRBJ1-6
abundance: .
v_gene: TRBV11-2
CDR3aa: CASSLGGGTGSPLHF
CDR3nt: TGTGCCAGCAGCTTAGGGGGAGGAACGGGATCACCCCTCCACTTT

d_gene: TRBD1
j_gene: TRBJ1-1
abundance: .
v_gene: TRBV9
CDR3aa: CASSPQGGWGWSTEAFF
CDR3nt: TGTGCCAGCAGCCCCCAGGGGGGTTGGGGGTGGAGTACTGAAGCTTTCTTT

d_gene: .
j_gene: TRBJ1-3
abundance: .
v_gene: TRBV9
CDR3aa: CASSVQSSGNTIYF
CDR3nt: TGTGCCAGCAGCGTTCAATCCTCTGGAAACACCATATATTTT

d_gene: .
j_gene: TRBJ1-2
abundance: .
v_gene: TRBV12-3/TRBV12-4
CDR3aa: CASSFRHYGYTF
CDR3nt: TGTGCCAGCAGTTTCAGGCACTATGGCTACACCTTC

d_gene: .
j_gene: TRBJ1-2
abundance: .
v_gene: TRBV13
CDR3aa: CASSFSAYLGGYTF
CDR3nt: TGTGCCAGCAGCTTTAGCGCCTACCTTGGAGGCTACACCTTC

d_gene: TRBD2
j_gene: TRBJ2-7
abundance: .
v_gene: TRBV27
CDR3aa: CASSTGGGRREQYF
CDR3nt: TGTGCCAGCAGCACCGGGGGGGGACGGAGGGAGCAGTACTTC

d_gene: TRBD1
j_gene: TRBJ1-1
abundance: once
v_gene: TRBV9
CDR3aa: CASSVATTGGAFF
CDR3nt: TGTGCCAGCAGCGTAGCTACGACAGGGGGAGCTTTCTTT

d_gene: .
j_gene: TRBJ1-4
abundance: .
v_gene: TRBV9
CDR3aa: CASSVGQVNEKLFF
CDR3nt: TGTGCCAGCAGCGTAGGACAGGTTAATGAAAAACTGTTTTTT

d_gene: .
j_gene: TRBJ1-2
abundance: .
v_gene: TRBV6-6
CDR3aa: CASTDSDYGYTF
CDR3nt: TGTGCCAGCACCGACAGTGACTATGGCTACACCTTC

d_gene: .
j_gene: TRBJ1-4
abundance: few
v_gene: TRBV28
CDR3aa: CASSLWVGATNEKLFF
CDR3nt: TGTGCCAGCAGTTTATGGGTCGGTGCAACTAATGAAAAACTGTTTTTT

d_gene: .
j_gene: TRBJ1-2
abundance: .
v_gene: TRBV6-5
CDR3aa: CASSRGGSGYGYTF
CDR3nt: TGTGCCAGCAGCCGTGGGGGGTCTGGCTATGGCTACACCTTC

d_gene: .
j_gene: TRBJ2-7
abundance: .
v_gene: TRBV10-3
CDR3aa: CATGQTDPYEQYF
CDR3nt: TGTGCCACCGGACAGACGGACCCGTACGAGCAGTACTTC

d_gene: TRBD2
j_gene: TRBJ2-1
abundance: .
v_gene: TRBV5-1
CDR3aa: CASSRLAGEGKNEQFF
CDR3nt: TGCGCCAGCAGTAGACTAGCGGGGGAGGGTAAGAATGAGCAGTTCTTC

d_gene: .
j_gene: TRBJ2-1
abundance: .
v_gene: TRBV7-2
CDR3aa: CASSLTPGGTYNEQFF
CDR3nt: TGTGCCAGCAGCCTCACCCCGGGGGGCACCTACAATGAGCAGTTCTTC

d_gene: TRBD1
j_gene: TRBJ1-5
abundance: .
v_gene: TRBV19
CDR3aa: CASSIHQGQGINQPQHF
CDR3nt: TGTGCCAGTAGTATCCACCAGGGACAGGGAATCAATCAGCCCCAGCATTTT

d_gene: .
j_gene: TRBJ1-1
abundance: .
v_gene: TRBV20-1
CDR3aa: CSARPPQAFF
CDR3nt: TGCAGTGCCAGGCCTCCCCAAGCTTTCTTT

d_gene: TRBD1
j_gene: TRBJ1-3
abundance: .
v_gene: TRBV6-5
CDR3aa: CASTKQGGLDTIYF
CDR3nt: TGTGCCAGCACCAAACAGGGGGGGCTTGACACCATATATTTT

d_gene: TRBD2
j_gene: TRBJ2-1
abundance: .
v_gene: TRBV6-1
CDR3aa: CASSLTSGGGNEQFF
CDR3nt: TGTGCCAGCAGCCTAACTAGCGGGGGAGGGAATGAGCAGTTCTTC

d_gene: .
j_gene: TRBJ2-2
abundance: .
v_gene: TRBV28
CDR3aa: CASTPGAGRELFF
CDR3nt: TGTGCCAGCACCCCCGGGGCGGGAAGGGAGCTGTTTTTT

d_gene: .
j_gene: TRBJ1-5
abundance: few
v_gene: TRBV21-1
CDR3aa: CASSKEGGRGTGNQPQHF
CDR3nt: TGTGCCAGCAGCAAAGAGGGGGGCAGGGGGACTGGCAATCAGCCCCAGCATTTT

d_gene: .
j_gene: TRBJ2-1
abundance: .
v_gene: TRBV7-9
CDR3aa: CASSQGRAYNEQFF
CDR3nt: TGTGCCAGCAGTCAGGGGAGAGCCTACAATGAGCAGTTCTTC

d_gene: TRBD1
j_gene: TRBJ1-6
abundance: .
v_gene: TRBV27
CDR3aa: CASSLSPGQLSPLHF
CDR3nt: TGTGCCAGCAGTTTATCGCCGGGACAGTTGTCACCCCTCCACTTT

d_gene: TRBD1
j_gene: TRBJ2-7
abundance: .
v_gene: TRBV5-8
CDR3aa: CASSSKIRDRAYEQYF
CDR3nt: TGTGCCAGCAGCTCGAAAATCAGAGACAGGGCTTACGAGCAGTACTTC

d_gene: TRBD1
j_gene: TRBJ1-1
abundance: .
v_gene: TRBV28
CDR3aa: CASSSSRQGRVNTEAFF
CDR3nt: TGTGCCAGCAGTTCTTCCCGACAGGGAAGGGTGAACACTGAAGCTTTCTTT

d_gene: .
j_gene: TRBJ1-1
abundance: .
v_gene: TRBV6-5
CDR3aa: CASSYSPGVGTEAFF
CDR3nt: TGTGCCAGCAGTTACTCGCCAGGGGTCGGCACTGAAGCTTTCTTT

d_gene: .
j_gene: TRBJ1-2
abundance: .
v_gene: TRBV19
CDR3aa: CASTTLEVDSLAGGYTF
CDR3nt: TGTGCTTCCACGACATTGGAGGTGGACAGTCTTGCTGGTGGCTACACCTTC

d_gene: TRBD1
j_gene: TRBJ2-1
abundance: .
v_gene: TRBV5-1
CDR3aa: CASSVGQGWDEQFF
CDR3nt: TGCGCCAGCAGCGTAGGACAGGGTTGGGATGAGCAGTTCTTC

d_gene: .
j_gene: TRBJ1-6
abundance: .
v_gene: TRBV5-1
CDR3aa: CASSLRTAGNNSPLHF
CDR3nt: TGCGCCAGCAGCTTAAGGACAGCAGGGAATAATTCACCCCTCCACTTT

d_gene: TRBD1
j_gene: TRBJ2-5
abundance: .
v_gene: TRBV7-9
CDR3aa: CASSPRTGSKTQYF
CDR3nt: TGTGCCAGCAGCCCCCGGACAGGCTCGAAGACCCAGTACTTC

d_gene: .
j_gene: TRBJ1-1
abundance: .
v_gene: TRBV30
CDR3aa: CAWSIGRSEAFF
CDR3nt: TGTGCCTGGAGTATCGGGAGGTCAGAAGCTTTCTTT

d_gene: .
j_gene: TRBJ2-1
abundance: .
v_gene: TRBV5-1
CDR3aa: CASSVIQGRGMLDNEQFF
CDR3nt: TGCGCCAGCAGCGTCATTCAGGGAAGGGGAATGTTGGACAATGAGCAGTTCTTC

d_gene: TRBD1
j_gene: TRBJ1-1
abundance: .
v_gene: TRBV30
CDR3aa: CAWANRGDEAFF
CDR3nt: TGTGCCTGGGCGAACAGGGGCGATGAAGCTTTCTTT

d_gene: TRBD1
j_gene: TRBJ2-1
abundance: .
v_gene: TRBV19
CDR3aa: CASSDPGQGARNEQFF
CDR3nt: TGTGCCAGTAGTGACCCGGGACAGGGGGCGCGAAATGAGCAGTTCTTC

d_gene: .
j_gene: TRBJ1-4
abundance: .
v_gene: TRBV28
CDR3aa: CASSPSRRAGEKLFF
CDR3nt: TGTGCCAGCAGTCCGAGCCGGAGGGCTGGAGAAAAACTGTTTTTT

d_gene: .
j_gene: TRBJ1-1
abundance: .
v_gene: TRBV7-3
CDR3aa: CASSADSEFSSEAFF
CDR3nt: TGTGCCAGCAGCGCGGACAGTGAATTTTCCTCTGAAGCTTTCTTT

d_gene: TRBD1
j_gene: TRBJ2-7
abundance: many
v_gene: TRBV10-1
CDR3aa: CASSRTGVDEQYF
CDR3nt: TGCGCCAGCAGTCGGACAGGGGTTGACGAGCAGTACTTC

d_gene: .
j_gene: TRBJ1-5
abundance: once
v_gene: TRBV9
CDR3aa: CASSVGGNNQPQHF
CDR3nt: TGTGCCAGCAGCGTAGGAGGGAACAATCAGCCCCAGCATTTT

d_gene: .
j_gene: TRBJ2-5
abundance: .
v_gene: TRBV7-2
CDR3aa: CASSFPNQETQYF
CDR3nt: TGTGCCAGCAGCTTTCCCAACCAAGAGACCCAGTACTTC

d_gene: .
j_gene: TRBJ1-5
abundance: few
v_gene: TRBV12-3/TRBV12-4
CDR3aa: CASSLGQGYPQHF
CDR3nt: TGTGCCAGCAGTTTGGGCCAGGGGTACCCCCAGCATTTT

d_gene: .
j_gene: TRBJ2-7
abundance: .
v_gene: TRBV29-1
CDR3aa: CSVLGGAEHEQYF
CDR3nt: TGCAGCGTTCTGGGTGGGGCGGAACACGAGCAGTACTTC

d_gene: .
j_gene: TRBJ1-2
abundance: .
v_gene: TRBV6-5
CDR3aa: CASSYGGGASREGYTF
CDR3nt: TGTGCCAGCAGTTATGGCGGGGGCGCGTCGAGGGAAGGCTACACCTTC

d_gene: .
j_gene: TRBJ1-6
abundance: .
v_gene: TRBV27
CDR3aa: CASSSVFGFNSPLHF
CDR3nt: TGTGCCAGCAGTTCTGTCTTCGGTTTTAATTCACCCCTCCACTTT

d_gene: .
j_gene: TRBJ2-3
abundance: few
v_gene: TRBV10-2
CDR3aa: CASSDFGGTDTQYF
CDR3nt: TGCGCCAGCAGTGATTTCGGGGGCACAGATACGCAGTATTTT

d_gene: .
j_gene: TRBJ1-5
abundance: .
v_gene: TRBV7-2
CDR3aa: CASSFGQNHQPQHF
CDR3nt: TGTGCCAGCAGCTTTGGGCAGAATCATCAGCCCCAGCATTTT